One sample yielded the 6 T cell receptor beta chains listed below, sequenced in a study of blood T cell repertoires in COVID-19. The data were produced by immunoSEQ multiplex PCR, yet TCRdb's version contains in-frame clones alone and is incomplete. The sample includes some 150,000 clones, more than 75% of them seen just once. Sequences were obtained from peripheral blood. These receptors came from a man over 45 who had recovered from COVID-19.

J is TRBJ2-2 and V is TRBV19; D not resolved. This CDR3 is built from 14 residues. The V gene's germline CDR1 is LNHDA and CDR2 SQIVND (reference sequence). The V end lost 5 bases, the J end lost 3 bases, and 10 bases lay between the germline ends. CDR3 protein: CASSPVRYTGELFF. The CDR3 bases are TGTGCCAGTAGTCCCGTGAGGTACACCGGGGAGCTGTTTTTT.

The V and J genes are TRBV5-6 and TRBJ1-3, with a tentative D call TRBD1 (6 bases). V lost 4 bases and J 4 bases, leaving 18 bases between the germline ends. CDR1 is SGHDT, CDR2 YYEEEE, per germline. The CDR3 contains 16 residues. The CDR3 loop reads CASSTLDSLPGNTIYF. The CDR3 region has the DNA TGTGCCAGCAGCACCCTGGACAGCCTCCCAGGAAACACCATATATTTT.

The CDR3, as DNA: TGTGCCAGCAGGTGGCCAGGGAAATCAAACTATGGCTACACCTTC. As protein: CASRWPGKSNYGYTF. The chain combines TRBV11-2 with TRBJ1-2; a weak D match, TRBD1 (5 bases). The germline gives CDR1 SGHAT, CDR2 FQNNGV. This CDR3 is 15 amino acids long. Between the trimmed V and J ends, which lost 6 bases and 2 bases, there was a span of 16 bases.

The chain is built from TRBV6-5 and TRBJ1-2; a possible D gene is TRBD1 (6 bases). Deletions cut 7 bases from V and 8 bases from J, with 11 bases between. The CDR3 is 11 residues long. CDR1 MNHEY and CDR2 SVGAGI come from the germline V gene. In DNA, the CDR3 is TGTGCCAGCACCCAGGGACACGGCTACACCTTC. Residues: CASTQGHGYTF.

This sequence joins TRBV2 and TRBJ2-5, with 9 bases lining up with TRBD1. CDR1 and CDR2 from the germline V gene are SNHLY and FYNNEI. There are 13 residues in the CDR3. V lost 8 bases and J lost 4; bases outside the gene matches: 5. CDR3 sequence (DNA): TGTGCCAGCCGGACAGGGGTAGGAGAGACCCAGTACTTC. As protein: CASRTGVGETQYF. The full variable domain, rest sourced from reference TRBV2 and TRBJ2-5, is EPEVTQTPSHQVTQMGQEVILRCVPISNHLYFYWYRQILGQKVEFLVSFYNNEISEKSEIFDDQFSVERPDGSNFTLKIRSTKLEDSAMYFCASRTGVGETQYFGPGTRLLVL.

This clone was recorded only once. The chain employs TRBV5-1 and TRBJ2-1, with D possibly matching TRBD1 (6 bases). From germline, CDR1 is SGHRS and CDR2 YFSETQ. With 0 bases removed from V and 8 bases from J, the gap between germline ends came to 12 bases. The CDR3 sequence is 14 residues long. Here the CDR3 DNA reads TGCGCCAGCAGCTTGGCTAGCAGGGGCTATGAGCAGTTCTTC. Its translation is CASSLASRGYEQFF.